This TCR beta chain derives from a study of neoadjuvant anti-PD-1 for oral cavity cancer. Six replicates per PBMC sample, mostly from 400 to 500 ng of genomic DNA. Clones were read by immunoSEQ multiplex PCR, and TCRdb kept only the in-frame ones, dropping some. The table lists fewer than 20,000 clones, about three quarters of them singletons, with around 2.7% in the top ten. PBMCs were not maintained or expanded in culture before analysis. Trimming removed 1 base from V and 1 base from J, with 8 bases in between. This CDR3 region has 15 residues. Germline lookup yields CDR1 SNHLY and CDR2 FYNNEI. Sequences were derived from PBMCs, sampled before nivolumab (anti-PD-1) treatment. This TCR was recovered from a person between 40 and 79 years old with oral cavity squamous cell carcinoma. V gene TRBV2 combines with J gene TRBJ1-3; possibly TRBD1 for D (5 bases). CDR3 coding DNA: TGTGCCAGCAGTGAAGGGACACTATCTGGAAACACCATATATTTT. It translates to CASSEGTLSGNTIYF.